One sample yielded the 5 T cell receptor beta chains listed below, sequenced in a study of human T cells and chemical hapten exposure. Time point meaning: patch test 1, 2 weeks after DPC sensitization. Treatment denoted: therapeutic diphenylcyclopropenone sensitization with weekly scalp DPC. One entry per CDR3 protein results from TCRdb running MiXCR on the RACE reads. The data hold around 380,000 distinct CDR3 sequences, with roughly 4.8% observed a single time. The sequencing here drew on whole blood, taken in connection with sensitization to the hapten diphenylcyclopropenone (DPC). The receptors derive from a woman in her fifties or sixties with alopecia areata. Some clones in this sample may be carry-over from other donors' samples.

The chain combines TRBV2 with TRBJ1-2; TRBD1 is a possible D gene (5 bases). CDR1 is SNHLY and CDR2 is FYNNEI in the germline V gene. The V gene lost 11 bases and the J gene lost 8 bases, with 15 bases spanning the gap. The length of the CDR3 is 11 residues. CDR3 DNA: TGTGCCGAGATGAGGGGTCGGGGCTACACCTTC. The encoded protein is CAEMRGRGYTF. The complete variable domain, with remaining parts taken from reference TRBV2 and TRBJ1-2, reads EPEVTQTPSHQVTQMGQEVILRCVPISNHLYFYWYRQILGQKVEFLVSFYNNEISEKSEIFDDQFSVERPDGSNFTLKIRSTKLEDSAMYFCAEMRGRGYTFGSGTRLTVV.

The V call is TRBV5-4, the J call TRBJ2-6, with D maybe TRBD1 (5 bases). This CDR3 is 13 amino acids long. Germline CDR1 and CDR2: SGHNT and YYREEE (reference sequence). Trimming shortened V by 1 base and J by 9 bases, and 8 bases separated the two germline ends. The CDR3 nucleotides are TGTGCCAGCAGCTTGACAGGAGACAACGTCCTGACTTTC. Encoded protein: CASSLTGDNVLTF. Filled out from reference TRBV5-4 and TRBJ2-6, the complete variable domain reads ETGVTQSPTHLIKTRGQQVTLRCSSQSGHNTVSWYQQALGQGPQFIFQYYREEENGRGNFPPRFSGLQFPNYSSELNVNALELDDSALYLCASSLTGDNVLTFGAGSRLTVL.

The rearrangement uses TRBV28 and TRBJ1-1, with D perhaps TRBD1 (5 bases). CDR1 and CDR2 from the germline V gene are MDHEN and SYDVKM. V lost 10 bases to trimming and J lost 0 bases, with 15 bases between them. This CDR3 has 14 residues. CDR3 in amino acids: CAISPGTVNTEAFF. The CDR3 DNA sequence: TGTGCCATCTCACCCGGGACCGTGAACACTGAAGCTTTCTTT. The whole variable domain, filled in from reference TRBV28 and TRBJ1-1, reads DVKVTQSSRYLVKRTGEKVFLECVQDMDHENMFWYRQDPGLGLRLIYFSYDVKMKEKGDIPEGYSVSREKKERFSLILESASTNQTSMYLCAISPGTVNTEAFFGQGTRLTVV.

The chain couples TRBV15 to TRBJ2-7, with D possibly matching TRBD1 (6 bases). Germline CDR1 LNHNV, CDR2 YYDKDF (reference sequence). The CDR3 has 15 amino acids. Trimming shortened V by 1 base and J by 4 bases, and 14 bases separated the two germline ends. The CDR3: CATSRGEQGPYEQYF. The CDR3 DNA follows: TGTGCCACCAGCAGAGGGGAACAGGGCCCATACGAGCAGTACTTC.

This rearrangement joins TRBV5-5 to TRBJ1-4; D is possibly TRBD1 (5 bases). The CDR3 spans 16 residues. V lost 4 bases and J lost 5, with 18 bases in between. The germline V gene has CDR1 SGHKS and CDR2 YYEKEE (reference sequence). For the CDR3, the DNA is TGTGCCAGCAGCCCCACCTACGGACAAGAAAATGAAAAACTGTTTTTT. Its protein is CASSPTYGQENEKLFF.